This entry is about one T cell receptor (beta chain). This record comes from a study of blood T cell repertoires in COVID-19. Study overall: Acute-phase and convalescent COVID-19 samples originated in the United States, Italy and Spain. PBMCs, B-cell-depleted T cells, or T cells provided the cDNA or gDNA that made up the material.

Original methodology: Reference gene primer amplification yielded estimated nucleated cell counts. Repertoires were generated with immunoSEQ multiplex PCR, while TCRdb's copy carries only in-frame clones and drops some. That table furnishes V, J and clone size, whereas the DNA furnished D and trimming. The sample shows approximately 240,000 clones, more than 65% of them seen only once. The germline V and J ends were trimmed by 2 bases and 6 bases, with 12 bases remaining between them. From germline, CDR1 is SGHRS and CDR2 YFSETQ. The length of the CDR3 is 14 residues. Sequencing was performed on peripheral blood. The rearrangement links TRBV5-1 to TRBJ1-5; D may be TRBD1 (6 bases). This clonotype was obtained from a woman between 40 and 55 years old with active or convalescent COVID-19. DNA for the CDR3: TGCGCCAGCAGCTTAAGAGGGGGTGGTCAGCCCCAGCATTTT. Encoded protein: CASSLRGGGQPQHF.